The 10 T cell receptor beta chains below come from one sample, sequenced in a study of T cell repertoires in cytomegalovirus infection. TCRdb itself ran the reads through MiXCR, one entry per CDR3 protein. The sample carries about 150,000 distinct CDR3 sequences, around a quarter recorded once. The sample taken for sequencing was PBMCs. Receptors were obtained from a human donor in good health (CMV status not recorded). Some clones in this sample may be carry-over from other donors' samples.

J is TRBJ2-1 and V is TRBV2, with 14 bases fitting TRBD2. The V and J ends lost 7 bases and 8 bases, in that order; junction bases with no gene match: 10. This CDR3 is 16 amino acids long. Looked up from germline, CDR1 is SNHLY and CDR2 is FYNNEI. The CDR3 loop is CASTTRLAGGGDEQFF. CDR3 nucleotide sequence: TGTGCCAGCACTACCCGACTAGCGGGAGGGGGGGATGAGCAGTTCTTC.

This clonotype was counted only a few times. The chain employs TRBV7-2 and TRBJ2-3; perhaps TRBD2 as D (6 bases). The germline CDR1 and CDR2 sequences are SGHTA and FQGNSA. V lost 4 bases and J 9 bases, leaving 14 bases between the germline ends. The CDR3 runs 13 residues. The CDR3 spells CASSSLAADTQYF. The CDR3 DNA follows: TGTGCCAGCAGCTCCTTAGCGGCCGACACGCAGTATTTT.

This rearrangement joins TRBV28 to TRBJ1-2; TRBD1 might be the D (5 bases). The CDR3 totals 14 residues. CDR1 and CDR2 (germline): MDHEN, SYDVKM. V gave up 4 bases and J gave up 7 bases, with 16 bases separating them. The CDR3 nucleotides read TGTGCCAGCAGTTCCCCCCTCACAGGAACTGGCTACACCTTC. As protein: CASSSPLTGTGYTF.

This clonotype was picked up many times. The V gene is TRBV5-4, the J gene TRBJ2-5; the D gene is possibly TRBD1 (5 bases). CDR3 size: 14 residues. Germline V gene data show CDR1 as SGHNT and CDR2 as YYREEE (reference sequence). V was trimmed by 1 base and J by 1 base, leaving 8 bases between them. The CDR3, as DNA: TGTGCCAGCAGCTTGCCCCAGGGCCAAGAGACCCAGTACTTC. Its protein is CASSLPQGQETQYF.

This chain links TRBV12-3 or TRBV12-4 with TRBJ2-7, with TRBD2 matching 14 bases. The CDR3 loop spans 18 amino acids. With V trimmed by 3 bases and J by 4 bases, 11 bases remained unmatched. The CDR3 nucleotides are TGTGCCAGCAGTTTGCCCCCCCCGGGACTAGCGGGAGCATACGAGCAGTACTTC. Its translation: CASSLPPPGLAGAYEQYF.

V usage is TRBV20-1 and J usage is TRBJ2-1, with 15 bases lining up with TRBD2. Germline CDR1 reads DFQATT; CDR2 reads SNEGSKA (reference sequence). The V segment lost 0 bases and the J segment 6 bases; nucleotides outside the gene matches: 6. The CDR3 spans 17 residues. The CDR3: CSARDLGTSGRINEQFF. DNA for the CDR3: TGCAGTGCTAGAGATCTAGGGACTAGCGGGAGGATCAATGAGCAGTTCTTC.

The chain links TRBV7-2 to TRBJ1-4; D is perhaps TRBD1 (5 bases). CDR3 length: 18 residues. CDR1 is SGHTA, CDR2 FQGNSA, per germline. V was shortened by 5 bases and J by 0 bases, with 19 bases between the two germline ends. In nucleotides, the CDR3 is TGTGCCAGCAGCACGGGGGACGCGGTCGTTGCAACTAATGAAAAACTGTTTTTT. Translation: CASSTGDAVVATNEKLFF.

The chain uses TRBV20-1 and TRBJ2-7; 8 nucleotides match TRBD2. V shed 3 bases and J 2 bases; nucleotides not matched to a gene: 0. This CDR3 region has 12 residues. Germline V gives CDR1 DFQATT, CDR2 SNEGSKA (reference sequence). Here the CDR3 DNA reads TGCAGTGCTAGCGGGGGGGCCTACGAGCAGTACTTC. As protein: CSASGGAYEQYF.

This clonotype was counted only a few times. CDR3 region: CASSQEAKRQGNSPLHF. Here the CDR3 DNA reads TGCGCCAGCAGCCAAGAAGCGAAGAGACAGGGCAATTCACCCCTCCACTTT. The chain has TRBV4-1 and TRBJ1-6; TRBD1 matches at 7 bases. Germline values: CDR1 MGHRA, CDR2 YSYEKL. The CDR3 runs 17 residues. V lost 0 bases and J lost 7; bases outside the gene matches: 9.

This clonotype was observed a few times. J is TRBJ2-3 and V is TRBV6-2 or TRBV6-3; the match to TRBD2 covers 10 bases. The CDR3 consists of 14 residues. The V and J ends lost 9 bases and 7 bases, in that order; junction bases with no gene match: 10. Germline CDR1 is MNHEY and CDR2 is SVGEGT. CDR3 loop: CASQSSGRANTQYF. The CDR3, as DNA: TGTGCCAGTCAATCCAGCGGGAGGGCCAATACGCAGTATTTT.